This TCR beta chain is drawn from a study of Ad26.COV2.S vaccination and SARS-CoV-2 variants. Study as a whole: Donor participated within the Ad26.COV2.S arm of the COV1001 trial.

Trimming removed 4 bases at V and 2 bases at J, with 15 bases between. CDR3 length: 16 amino acids. Germline-derived CDR1 and CDR2 are MNHEY and SVGEGT. Using immunoSEQ multiplex PCR, the repertoire was profiled, and TCRdb retains in-frame clones only, with some absent. The table has 400,000 to 450,000 clones, approximately 92% seen once. The sample's treatment: some 20 received Ad26.COV2.S at low or high dose, single or two shots; five or six received placebo; per-sample allocation not given. After the first vaccine or placebo injection, samples were drawn on day 63. It was an adult aged 18-55 years in Boston who was the donor.

The source material was peripheral blood, sampled in a trial of Ad26.COV2.S vaccine versus placebo. The rearrangement uses TRBV6-2 or TRBV6-3 and TRBJ2-1, with D perhaps TRBD2 (5 bases). The TCR comes from a person between 18 and 60 years old who received the Ad26.COV2.S COVID-19 vaccine or a placebo. This chain's CDR3 is CASSSEVGLAYNEQFF. In DNA form, the CDR3 reads TGTGCCAGCAGTTCGGAGGTGGGCCTCGCCTACAATGAGCAGTTCTTC.